The rows below give T cell receptor beta chains drawn from one sample of a study of cytomegalovirus exposure and HLA in healthy donors. The data were produced by immunoSEQ multiplex PCR, yet TCRdb's version contains in-frame clones alone and is incomplete. This table holds roughly 99,000 clones, 55% to 85% found once. Sequenced sample: PBMCs. These receptors were taken from a man younger than 45 in good health and CMV-seronegative. Both conserved end residues are part of each CDR3. The D gene is left open where the match is weak. Part of the rows lack a size; the others show once, few, many or a class for expanded clones.

12,TRBJ1-1,.,.,TRBV5-6,TGTGCCAGCAGCCCGGGGACACGTGAAGCTTTCTTT,CASSPGTREAFF
15,TRBJ2-7,.,TRBD1,TRBV5-1,TGCGCCAGCAGCCCACAGGGGACAGGGTCCTACGAGCAGTACTTC,CASSPQGTGSYEQYF
15,TRBJ1-3,.,.,TRBV19,TGTGCCAGTAGTCCGGAGGCCTTCTCTGGAAACACCATATATTTT,CASSPEAFSGNTIYF
16,TRBJ2-3,.,TRBD2,TRBV27,TGTGCCAGCAAGGGAGGGGCAACAGCACACACAGATACGCAGTATTTT,CASKGGATAHTDTQYF
15,TRBJ2-3,.,.,TRBV28,TGTGCCAGCAGCTCCCGGGACACTCAAAGGGGTACGCAGTATTTT,CASSSRDTQRGTQYF
13,TRBJ2-1,few,.,TRBV7-9,TGTGCCAGCACCCTGAGGGCGAACAATGAGCAGTTCTTC,CASTLRANNEQFF
15,TRBJ2-1,.,.,TRBV28,TGTGCCGGTGGAGGCGTTACAGGGTCCTACAATGAGCAGTTCTTC,CAGGGVTGSYNEQFF
16,TRBJ2-1,few,TRBD2,TRBV2,TGTGCCAGCAGTCGTACTAGCGGACTCTCCTACAATGAGCAGTTCTTC,CASSRTSGLSYNEQFF
15,TRBJ1-5,.,TRBD1,TRBV10-3,TGTGCCACCAGCGCCGGGACAGGGGCGGGACAGCCCCAGCATTTT,CATSAGTGAGQPQHF
12,TRBJ2-7,.,.,TRBV29-1,TGCAGCGTTGACAGGGGAAACCACGAGCAGTACTTC,CSVDRGNHEQYF